This TCR beta chain was retrieved from a study of blood T cell repertoires in COVID-19. Study-wide context: Collection of acute and convalescent COVID-19 samples took place in the United States, Italy and Spain. The analysed material was cDNA or gDNA that came from T cells, B-cell-depleted T cells, or PBMCs.

Authors' methods: Counts of nucleated cells, estimated from reference gene primer amplification, were obtained. The repertoire was sequenced with immunoSEQ multiplex PCR; TCRdb's copy has only in-frame clones and lacks some. V, J and clone size were drawn from that table, and D and trimming were deduced from the DNA. In the table there are 150,000 to 200,000 clones, about 92% of which are singletons. Germline V lookup: CDR1 SGHTA, CDR2 FQGNSA. CDR3 length equals 19 residues. Trimming removed 6 bases from V and 1 base from J; junction bases left unmatched: 16. Seattle patients were enrolled during active infection and followed longitudinally.

J is TRBJ1-1 and V is TRBV7-2; 11 nucleotides line up with TRBD1. Sequencing was performed on peripheral blood. This sequence was found in a woman aged 60-75 years with COVID-19, enrolled during active disease. CDR3 protein: CASRLVVWGQGGKNTEAFF. The CDR3 DNA reads as TGTGCCAGCAGGCTAGTCGTCTGGGGACAGGGGGGAAAGAACACTGAAGCTTTCTTT.